A single sample gave rise to the 24 T cell receptor beta chains below, sequenced in a study of T-cell reconstitution after alpha-beta-depleted transplantation in children. TCRbeta library preparation incorporated unique molecular identifiers. TCRdb re-called the PCR reads through MiXCR, storing one row per CDR3 protein. The table shows approximately 270,000 distinct CDR3 sequences, with 9.9% occurring only once. The sequencing used PBMCs from the stem cell graft donor, collected from the stem cell graft. These receptors were collected from a human donor who donated a stem cell graft to a child with SCID.

This clonotype has just a few counts. This chain joins TRBV3-1 and TRBJ2-7; perhaps TRBD2 as D (5 bases). Trimming shortened V by 2 bases and J by 1 base, and 9 bases separated the two germline ends. The CDR3 runs 14 residues. CDR1 and CDR2 from the germline V gene are LGHDT and YNNKEL (reference sequence). The chain's CDR3 is CASSQFRGSYEQYF. CDR3 coding DNA: TGTGCCAGCAGCCAATTCCGAGGGTCCTACGAGCAGTACTTC.

The chain combines TRBV10-3 with TRBJ1-1, with D possibly being TRBD1 (5 bases). The CDR3 runs to 14 residues. The germline V gene has CDR1 ENHRY and CDR2 SYGVKD. V was trimmed by 11 bases and J by 1 base, leaving 17 bases between them. The CDR3 nucleotides are TGTGCCGCCCGGGAGACAGTGAGGAACACTGAAGCTTTCTTT. Amino acids: CAARETVRNTEAFF.

Many counts were recorded for this clonotype. V gene TRBV12-3 or TRBV12-4 combines with J gene TRBJ1-5; D is undetermined. The CDR3 is made up of 14 amino acids. The V gene lost 4 bases and the J gene lost 2 bases, with 9 bases spanning the gap. DNA of the CDR3: TGTGCCAGCAGTTCCAGTAGCCGCAATCAGCCCCAGCATTTT. It specifies CASSSSSRNQPQHF.

There are a few counts of this clonotype. J is TRBJ2-7 and V is TRBV7-8, with D possibly being TRBD2 (5 bases). Trimming pared 1 base from V and 0 bases from J, leaving 22 bases between. Per the germline V gene, CDR1 is SGHVS and CDR2 is FQNEAQ. The CDR3 is 19 amino acids. The CDR3 here is CASSLVPLFGRESSYEQYF. The CDR3 DNA reads TGTGCCAGCAGCTTAGTTCCCCTGTTTGGCCGGGAAAGCTCCTACGAGCAGTACTTC.

This clonotype was counted a few times. The rearrangement links TRBV7-9 to TRBJ2-7, with D perhaps matching TRBD1 (6 bases). The V and J ends lost 5 bases and 5 bases respectively, with 13 bases between them. CDR1 and CDR2 from the germline V gene are SEHNR and FQNEAQ (reference sequence). CDR3 length equals 13 residues. CDR3 protein: CASSAGTRDEQYF. DNA of the CDR3: TGTGCCAGCAGCGCCGGGACACGGGACGAGCAGTACTTC.

V usage is TRBV9 and J usage is TRBJ2-1; no definite D call. Germline V gene lookup returns CDR1 SGDLS and CDR2 YYNGEE. This CDR3 region has 15 residues. Trimming took 0 bases from V and 5 from J, leaving 12 bases between them. The CDR3 spells CASSVALLTHNEQFF. As DNA, the CDR3 is TGTGCCAGCAGCGTAGCCCTACTAACCCACAATGAGCAGTTCTTC. Variable domain in full (rest from reference TRBV9 and TRBJ2-1): DSGVTQTPKHLITATGQRVTLRCSPRSGDLSVYWYQQSLDQGLQFLIQYYNGEERAKGNILERFSAQQFPDLHSELNLSSLELGDSALYFCASSVALLTHNEQFFGPGTRLTVL.

This clonotype was seen many times. J is TRBJ2-1 and V is TRBV10-3, with a weak D call TRBD2 (6 bases). V lost 10 bases to trimming and J lost 9 bases, with 16 bases between them. The CDR3 has 12 amino acids. The germline gives CDR1 ENHRY, CDR2 SYGVKD. The CDR3 here is CATAILASEQFF. CDR3 sequence (DNA): TGTGCCACCGCTATACTAGCTTCTGAGCAGTTCTTC.

This clonotype was found a few times. This rearrangement joins TRBV7-3 to TRBJ2-1, with 7 bases fitting TRBD2. Germline CDR1 and CDR2: SGHTA and FQGTGA. V was clipped by 3 bases and J by 7 bases; unmatched bases: 9. The CDR3 loop spans 15 amino acids. The CDR3 loop reads CASSLDRGVGNEQFF. The CDR3 bases are TGTGCCAGCAGCTTGGACCGGGGGGTAGGGAATGAGCAGTTCTTC.

The chain couples TRBV18 to TRBJ2-5, with D tentatively TRBD1 (5 bases). Between the trimmed V and J ends, which lost 2 bases and 3 bases, there was a span of 7 bases. CDR3 length equals 13 residues. CDR1 and CDR2 from the germline V gene are KGHSH and LQKENI. CDR3 sequence: CASSPGAEETQYF. CDR3 in DNA: TGTGCCAGCTCACCAGGGGCAGAAGAGACCCAGTACTTC.

This clonotype has ten or more counts. This rearrangement joins TRBV12-3 or TRBV12-4 to TRBJ2-7; D could derive from TRBD1 or TRBD2 (5 bases each). The CDR3 extends over 11 amino acids. The V and J ends lost 6 bases and 7 bases respectively, with 10 bases between them. CDR3 sequence (DNA): TGTGCCAGCAGGAGGGGTGAGGAGCAGTACTTC. It encodes CASRRGEEQYF.

There are many counts of this clonotype. V is TRBV27 and J is TRBJ2-5; D gene unclear. V shed 2 bases and J shed 0 bases, with 7 bases lying between them. Per the germline V gene, CDR1 is MNHEY and CDR2 is SMNVEV (reference sequence). This CDR3 spans 14 amino acids. The chain's CDR3 is CASSLERNQETQYF. The CDR3 DNA reads TGTGCCAGCAGTTTAGAACGGAACCAAGAGACCCAGTACTTC.

The CDR3 sequence is CASSFSGREETQYF. In DNA, the CDR3 is TGTGCCAGCAGCTTCTCAGGGAGAGAAGAGACCCAGTACTTC. This chain joins TRBV7-9 and TRBJ2-5; D assignment may be TRBD1 or TRBD2 (5 bases each). In germline, CDR1 is SEHNR, CDR2 FQNEAQ (reference sequence). Trimming took 3 bases from V and 3 from J, leaving 11 bases between them. This CDR3 comprises 14 residues.

At least ten counts were recorded for this clonotype. The DNA for the CDR3 is TGTGCCAGCAGTTTAGGGGCGGCTGAGCAGTTCTTC. Translated: CASSLGAAEQFF. V is TRBV12-3 or TRBV12-4 and J is TRBJ2-1; D is unresolved. The CDR3 has 12 residues. V lost 1 base and J lost 9, with 7 bases in between.

In its sample, this clonotype was seen a few times. The chain carries TRBV28 and TRBJ2-3, with D unclear. V shed 5 bases and J shed 7 bases, with 7 bases lying between them. The CDR3 is 11 amino acids. Germline lookup yields CDR1 MDHEN and CDR2 SYDVKM. The CDR3 loop is CASSTIYTQYF. The CDR3 nucleotides read TGTGCCAGCAGTACGATTTATACGCAGTATTTT.

The V gene is TRBV7-6, the J gene TRBJ2-3; tentatively, D is TRBD1 (6 bases). Trimming removed 5 bases from V and 4 bases from J, with 13 bases in between. The CDR3 covers 14 residues. From germline, CDR1 is SGHVS and CDR2 FNYEAQ. DNA for the CDR3: TGTGCCAGCAGCCTCCGGGACACATCAGATACGCAGTATTTT. Translation gives CASSLRDTSDTQYF.

This clonotype was observed a few times. V and J are TRBV27 and TRBJ2-7; D gene uncertain. Trimming took 7 bases from V and 2 from J, leaving 18 bases between them. This CDR3 spans 15 amino acids. Looked up from germline, CDR1 is MNHEY and CDR2 is SMNVEV (reference sequence). CDR3 bases: TGTGCCAGCAAATCCCTCCCCAGTTCGGCCTACGAGCAGTACTTC. It translates to CASKSLPSSAYEQYF.

A few counts support this clonotype. The junction and the germline gene differ at one end; a read error may be behind it. This sequence joins TRBV12-3 or TRBV12-4 and TRBJ2-1; TRBD2 matches at 12 bases. The CDR3 sequence is 12 residues long. CDR3 sequence (DNA): TGTGCCAGCAGTACAAGGACTAGCGGGGCGGTCTTC. Amino acid sequence: CASSTRTSGAVF.

This clonotype was counted only a few times. The chain carries TRBV6-5 and TRBJ1-3, with D possibly matching TRBD1 (5 bases). Germline CDR1 MNHEY, CDR2 SVGAGI. V lost 2 bases and J lost 3, with 11 bases in between. This CDR3 spans 15 amino acids. The DNA of the CDR3 is TGTGCCAGCAGTTACATCAGGGTCAATGGAAACACCATATATTTT. It is translated as CASSYIRVNGNTIYF.

This clonotype was seen a few times. The chain employs TRBV6-4 and TRBJ2-7; D possibly corresponds to TRBD2 (5 bases). The germline V gene encodes CDR1 MRHNA and CDR2 SNTAGT. The CDR3 length is 15 residues. The germline V and J ends were trimmed by 3 bases and 0 bases, with 12 bases remaining between them. CDR3 loop: CASSEYAGVSYEQYF. CDR3 DNA sequence: TGTGCCAGCAGTGAATATGCGGGCGTCTCCTACGAGCAGTACTTC.

This clonotype was seen more than once but under ten times. CDR3 residues: CASSFTSGGTSTGELFF. The CDR3 DNA reads as TGCGCCAGCAGCTTTACTAGCGGGGGTACGAGCACCGGGGAGCTGTTTTTT. The rearrangement links TRBV5-1 to TRBJ2-2; 11 positions agree with TRBD2. In germline, CDR1 is SGHRS, CDR2 YFSETQ. With V trimmed by 2 bases and J by 4 bases, 7 bases remained unmatched. The CDR3 has 17 residues. The full variable domain, completed using reference TRBV5-1 and TRBJ2-2, is KAGVTQTPRYLIKTRGQQVTLSCSPISGHRSVSWYQQTPGQGLQFLFEYFSETQRNKGNFPGRFSGRQFSNSRSEMNVSTLELGDSALYLCASSFTSGGTSTGELFFGEGSRLTVL.

The chain carries TRBV5-4 and TRBJ2-7, with 9 positions matching TRBD2. Trimming cost V 0 bases and J 7 bases; bases outside gene matches: 11. Germline V lookup: CDR1 SGHNT, CDR2 YYREEE (reference sequence). The CDR3 has 16 residues. CDR3 protein: CASSLGGSSGAFEQYF. The CDR3, as DNA: TGTGCCAGCAGCTTGGGAGGGTCTAGCGGGGCGTTTGAGCAGTACTTC.

This clonotype was seen ten or more times. The rearrangement uses TRBV20-1 and TRBJ2-5, with D possibly TRBD1 on 6 matching bases. The CDR3 loop spans 12 amino acids. The germline gives CDR1 DFQATT, CDR2 SNEGSKA (reference sequence). Trimming took off 3 bases at V and 2 bases at J, with 7 bases between the two ends. CDR3 DNA: TGCAGTGCTAGGACAGGTCAAGAGACCCAGTACTTC. Protein product: CSARTGQETQYF.

The chain recombines TRBV5-1 with TRBJ2-7, with D perhaps matching TRBD2 (6 bases). Per germline, CDR1 SGHRS and CDR2 YFSETQ. This CDR3 is built from 16 residues. Trimming took 2 bases from V and 3 from J, leaving 18 bases between them. The CDR3 is CASSFGRGTVDYEQYF. The CDR3 bases are TGCGCCAGCAGCTTTGGGCGGGGAACTGTCGACTACGAGCAGTACTTC.

This clonotype was picked up a small number of times. The CDR3 DNA sequence: TGTGCCATCAGTGCTGCCCCAGGGGGCCGCACAGATACGCAGTATTTT. Protein sequence: CAISAAPGGRTDTQYF. This sequence joins TRBV10-3 and TRBJ2-3; TRBD1 agrees at 8 bases. This CDR3 region has 16 residues. Germline-derived CDR1 and CDR2 are ENHRY and SYGVKD. With V trimmed by 4 bases and J by 1 base, 7 bases remained unmatched.